This is a list of T cell receptor beta chains from one sample in a study of T cells in Graves' hyperthyroidism and ophthalmopathy. One entry per CDR3 protein, called by TCRdb with MiXCR from the multiplex PCR reads. The table shows over 350,000 distinct CDR3 sequences, with approximately 15% occurring only once. The sample taken for sequencing was blood. The receptors here all came from a young man with Graves' ophthalmopathy. CDR3s include the opening cysteine and the closing phenylalanine or tryptophan. The D gene is left open where the match is weak. Some rows have no size entry. The others give once, few or many, or a class for an expanded clone.

CDR3 protein: CASSRTGDYEQYF; CDR3 DNA: TGTGCCAGCAGTCGGACAGGGGACTACGAGCAGTACTTC; clone size: many; D gene: TRBD1; J gene: TRBJ2-7; V gene: TRBV2
CDR3 protein: CASSDSPSNEQFF; CDR3 DNA: TGTGCCAGCAGTGACTCGCCATCCAATGAGCAGTTCTTC; clone size: few; D gene: NA; J gene: TRBJ2-1; V gene: TRBV6-4
CDR3 protein: CASSVGRGEANYGYTF; CDR3 DNA: TGTGCCAGCAGCGTAGGTCGGGGCGAAGCTAACTATGGCTACACCTTC; clone size: NA; D gene: NA; J gene: TRBJ1-2; V gene: TRBV9
CDR3 protein: CASRRGQGVPNEKLFF; CDR3 DNA: TGTGCCAGCAGGAGAGGACAGGGTGTCCCTAATGAAAAACTGTTTTTT; clone size: many; D gene: TRBD1; J gene: TRBJ1-4; V gene: TRBV7-8
CDR3 protein: CASSLFPSGVQETQYF; CDR3 DNA: TGTGCCAGCAGTTTATTCCCCAGCGGGGTCCAAGAGACCCAGTACTTC; clone size: many; D gene: TRBD2; J gene: TRBJ2-5; V gene: TRBV27
CDR3 protein: CSVDSQGPYGYTF; CDR3 DNA: TGCAGCGTTGATTCCCAGGGACCTTATGGCTACACCTTC; clone size: many; D gene: NA; J gene: TRBJ1-2; V gene: TRBV29-1
CDR3 protein: CATSSHRGTNTEAFF; CDR3 DNA: TGTGCCACCAGCAGTCACAGGGGGACGAACACTGAAGCTTTCTTT; clone size: many; D gene: TRBD1; J gene: TRBJ1-1; V gene: TRBV15
CDR3 protein: CASSLAWGGGNEQFF; CDR3 DNA: TGTGCCAGCAGCTTAGCCTGGGGGGGGGGCAATGAGCAGTTCTTC; clone size: few; D gene: TRBD2; J gene: TRBJ2-1; V gene: TRBV7-2
CDR3 protein: CASSHGRGVSYNEQFF; CDR3 DNA: TGCGCCAGCAGCCATGGGCGGGGGGTTTCCTACAATGAGCAGTTCTTC; clone size: few; D gene: TRBD2; J gene: TRBJ2-1; V gene: TRBV4-1
CDR3 protein: CATSGPGLRSDTQYF; CDR3 DNA: TGTGCCACCAGTGGCCCGGGACTCCGGTCGGATACGCAGTATTTT; clone size: few; D gene: NA; J gene: TRBJ2-3; V gene: TRBV24-1
CDR3 protein: CASSLGQGAAKNIQYF; CDR3 DNA: TGCGCCAGCAGCTTGGGGCAGGGCGCAGCCAAAAACATTCAGTACTTC; clone size: many; D gene: NA; J gene: TRBJ2-4; V gene: TRBV5-1
CDR3 protein: CASSQNGQGSYEQYF; CDR3 DNA: TGTGCCAGCAGCCAAAATGGACAGGGCTCCTACGAGCAGTACTTC; clone size: many; D gene: TRBD1; J gene: TRBJ2-7; V gene: TRBV3-1
CDR3 protein: CASSSFGTGVKDTQYF; CDR3 DNA: TGTGCCAGCAGTTCCTTCGGGACAGGGGTTAAAGATACGCAGTATTTT; clone size: few; D gene: TRBD1; J gene: TRBJ2-3; V gene: TRBV7-9
CDR3 protein: CASSLKTGTDTQYF; CDR3 DNA: TGTGCCAGCAGCTTGAAAACGGGCACAGATACGCAGTATTTT; clone size: many; D gene: NA; J gene: TRBJ2-3; V gene: TRBV7-2
CDR3 protein: CASRTGERGGDNEQFF; CDR3 DNA: TGTGCCAGCAGGACCGGGGAGCGGGGGGGGGACAATGAGCAGTTCTTC; clone size: few; D gene: TRBD2; J gene: TRBJ2-1; V gene: TRBV6-1
CDR3 protein: CASSVVQGGYTF; CDR3 DNA: TGTGCCAGCAGCGTAGTCCAGGGCGGCTACACCTTC; clone size: many; D gene: NA; J gene: TRBJ1-2; V gene: TRBV9
CDR3 protein: CASSQDGLAGGPSYEQYF; CDR3 DNA: TGTGCCAGCAGCCAAGACGGCCTAGCGGGGGGCCCTTCCTACGAGCAGTACTTC; clone size: many; D gene: TRBD2; J gene: TRBJ2-7; V gene: TRBV3-1
CDR3 protein: CASSSRWSGRAAETQYF; CDR3 DNA: TGTGCCAGTAGTTCCCGGTGGAGCGGGAGGGCCGCAGAGACCCAGTACTTC; clone size: many; D gene: TRBD2; J gene: TRBJ2-5; V gene: TRBV6-1
CDR3 protein: CASRVSSRGAYEKLFF; CDR3 DNA: TGTGCCAGCAGAGTCTCCAGTCGTGGGGCGTATGAAAAACTGTTTTTT; clone size: many; D gene: NA; J gene: TRBJ1-4; V gene: TRBV28
CDR3 protein: CASSVPLAGGNNEQFF; CDR3 DNA: TGCGCCAGCAGCGTGCCCCTAGCGGGGGGTAACAATGAGCAGTTCTTC; clone size: NA; D gene: TRBD2; J gene: TRBJ2-1; V gene: TRBV5-1
CDR3 protein: CSVRREKLFF; CDR3 DNA: TGCAGCGTTCGTCGTGAAAAACTGTTTTTT; clone size: few; D gene: NA; J gene: TRBJ1-4; V gene: TRBV29-1
CDR3 protein: CASSKPGQEETQYF; CDR3 DNA: TGTGCCAGTAGTAAACCGGGACAGGAAGAGACCCAGTACTTC; clone size: many; D gene: TRBD1; J gene: TRBJ2-5; V gene: TRBV19
CDR3 protein: CASSPGPSTGYTF; CDR3 DNA: TGCGCCAGCAGCCCGGGGCCGTCGACCGGCTACACCTTC; clone size: few; D gene: NA; J gene: TRBJ1-2; V gene: TRBV5-1
CDR3 protein: CASSLRGGRAEQYF; CDR3 DNA: TGCGCCAGCAGCTTGCGGGGGGGGCGGGCCGAGCAGTACTTC; clone size: many; D gene: TRBD2; J gene: TRBJ2-7; V gene: TRBV5-1
CDR3 protein: CASSFTRGGDTQYF; CDR3 DNA: TGTGCCAGCAGTTTCACCCGGGGTGGGGATACGCAGTATTTT; clone size: many; D gene: NA; J gene: TRBJ2-3; V gene: TRBV12-3/TRBV12-4
CDR3 protein: CASSDPRFDGNTIYF; CDR3 DNA: TGTGCCAGCAGTGATCCCCGTTTTGATGGAAACACCATATATTTT; clone size: few; D gene: NA; J gene: TRBJ1-3; V gene: TRBV28
CDR3 protein: CASSQGPGSAGELFF; CDR3 DNA: TGTGCCAGCAGCCAAGGGCCGGGATCGGCCGGGGAGCTGTTTTTT; clone size: few; D gene: NA; J gene: TRBJ2-2; V gene: TRBV3-1
CDR3 protein: CSAVTGNYGYTF; CDR3 DNA: TGCAGTGCTGTGACAGGGAACTATGGCTACACCTTC; clone size: many; D gene: TRBD1; J gene: TRBJ1-2; V gene: TRBV20-1
CDR3 protein: CASSSGILANEQFF; CDR3 DNA: TGTGCCAGTAGTTCGGGAATACTAGCGAACGAGCAGTTCTTC; clone size: few; D gene: TRBD2; J gene: TRBJ2-1; V gene: TRBV19
CDR3 protein: CASSLEHFGDEQFF; CDR3 DNA: TGTGCCAGTAGCCTGGAACACTTCGGGGATGAGCAGTTCTTC; clone size: many; D gene: NA; J gene: TRBJ2-1; V gene: TRBV19
CDR3 protein: CATSRLSKDQPQHF; CDR3 DNA: TGTGCCACCAGCCGCCTCAGCAAGGATCAGCCCCAGCATTTT; clone size: NA; D gene: NA; J gene: TRBJ1-5; V gene: TRBV15
CDR3 protein: CASTREGGQPQHF; CDR3 DNA: TGTGCCAGCACCCGGGAGGGAGGTCAGCCCCAGCATTTT; clone size: many; D gene: NA; J gene: TRBJ1-5; V gene: TRBV2
CDR3 protein: CASSIFSDNTGELFF; CDR3 DNA: TGCGCCAGCAGTATTTTCTCCGACAACACCGGGGAGCTGTTTTTT; clone size: few; D gene: NA; J gene: TRBJ2-2; V gene: TRBV10-1
CDR3 protein: CSARDVGQLFCSNEKLFF; CDR3 DNA: TGCAGTGCTAGAGACGTGGGGCAGCTGTTCTGCTCTAATGAAAAACTGTTTTTT; clone size: many; D gene: NA; J gene: TRBJ1-4; V gene: TRBV20-1
CDR3 protein: CASSFRTSGLIDEQFF; CDR3 DNA: TGTGCCAGCAGTTTCCGAACTAGCGGGCTAATTGATGAGCAGTTCTTC; clone size: few; D gene: TRBD2; J gene: TRBJ2-1; V gene: TRBV27
CDR3 protein: CASSQTSPADTQYF; CDR3 DNA: TGTGCCAGCAGTCAGACTAGTCCCGCAGATACGCAGTATTTT; clone size: NA; D gene: NA; J gene: TRBJ2-3; V gene: TRBV7-9
CDR3 protein: CSAQDRESYNEQFF; CDR3 DNA: TGCAGTGCACAAGACAGGGAGTCTTACAATGAGCAGTTCTTC; clone size: NA; D gene: TRBD1; J gene: TRBJ2-1; V gene: TRBV20-1
CDR3 protein: CASVSGPFYGYTF; CDR3 DNA: TGTGCCAGCGTTTCGGGACCCTTCTATGGCTACACCTTC; clone size: many; D gene: NA; J gene: TRBJ1-2; V gene: TRBV2
CDR3 protein: CASSQRTSAYTGELFF; CDR3 DNA: TGCGCCAGCAGCCAAAGGACTAGCGCCTACACCGGGGAGCTGTTTTTT; clone size: NA; D gene: TRBD2; J gene: TRBJ2-2; V gene: TRBV4-1
CDR3 protein: CSVTASSNEQFF; CDR3 DNA: TGCAGCGTTACGGCTAGCTCCAATGAGCAGTTCTTC; clone size: NA; D gene: NA; J gene: TRBJ2-1; V gene: TRBV29-1
CDR3 protein: CASSSRVGTDTQYF; CDR3 DNA: TGTGCCAGCAGCTCCAGGGTAGGGACAGATACGCAGTATTTT; clone size: many; D gene: NA; J gene: TRBJ2-3; V gene: TRBV7-9
CDR3 protein: CASSQPRGDEQFF; CDR3 DNA: TGTGCCAGCTCACAGCCGAGGGGCGATGAGCAGTTCTTC; clone size: many; D gene: NA; J gene: TRBJ2-1; V gene: TRBV18
CDR3 protein: CASSLVIGGYRDYEQYF; CDR3 DNA: TGTGCCAGCAGCTTAGTGATTGGGGGATATAGGGACTACGAGCAGTACTTC; clone size: many; D gene: NA; J gene: TRBJ2-7; V gene: TRBV11-2
CDR3 protein: CASSLWGPNTEAFF; CDR3 DNA: TGTGCCAGCAGTTTATGGGGCCCGAACACTGAAGCTTTCTTT; clone size: many; D gene: NA; J gene: TRBJ1-1; V gene: TRBV12-3/TRBV12-4
CDR3 protein: CANPRDRGDEKLVF; CDR3 DNA: TGTGCCAACCCGCGGGACAGGGGTGATGAAAAACTGGTTTTT; clone size: NA; D gene: TRBD1; J gene: TRBJ1-4; V gene: TRBV27
CDR3 protein: CASSIGDRVILDTQYF; CDR3 DNA: TGTGCCAGTAGTATTGGGGACAGGGTAATTTTAGATACGCAGTATTTT; clone size: NA; D gene: TRBD1; J gene: TRBJ2-3; V gene: TRBV19
CDR3 protein: CASSFLATTDTQYF; CDR3 DNA: TGTGCCAGCAGTTTCCTAGCGACCACAGATACGCAGTATTTT; clone size: many; D gene: NA; J gene: TRBJ2-3; V gene: TRBV12-3/TRBV12-4
CDR3 protein: CASSLFLQTSTDTQYF; CDR3 DNA: TGTGCCAGCAGTTTATTCCTACAGACAAGCACAGATACGCAGTATTTT; clone size: many; D gene: NA; J gene: TRBJ2-3; V gene: TRBV27
CDR3 protein: CATLLAGGPGEQFF; CDR3 DNA: TGTGCCACCCTACTAGCGGGAGGGCCCGGTGAGCAGTTCTTC; clone size: many; D gene: TRBD2; J gene: TRBJ2-1; V gene: TRBV6-2/TRBV6-3
CDR3 protein: CASWTSVDEQFF; CDR3 DNA: TGCGCCAGCTGGACTAGCGTCGATGAGCAGTTCTTC; clone size: few; D gene: TRBD2; J gene: TRBJ2-1; V gene: TRBV5-1
CDR3 protein: CATSDSSDRVAEAFF; CDR3 DNA: TGTGCCACCAGTGATTCATCGGACAGGGTGGCTGAAGCTTTCTTT; clone size: many; D gene: TRBD1; J gene: TRBJ1-1; V gene: TRBV24-1
CDR3 protein: CASSLAGTSGYYEQYF; CDR3 DNA: TGTGCCAGCAGCTTAGCCGGGACTAGCGGGTACTACGAGCAGTACTTC; clone size: many; D gene: TRBD2; J gene: TRBJ2-7; V gene: TRBV7-9
CDR3 protein: CARKIPDLGNTIYF; CDR3 DNA: TGTGCCCGGAAGATTCCGGACCTAGGAAACACCATATATTTT; clone size: many; D gene: NA; J gene: TRBJ1-3; V gene: TRBV30